These 30 T cell receptor beta chains came from one sample sequenced in a study of breast tumors, draining lymph nodes, adjacent tissues. Samples came from axillary lymph nodes draining the breast cancer. TCRdb re-called the multiplex PCR reads through MiXCR, storing one row per CDR3 protein. The sample gives about 230,000 distinct CDR3 sequences, about 30% of which show up once; more than 1.3% is in the top ten. Sequencing was done on a sample of axillary lymph node tissue. These receptors were collected from a female donor with breast cancer. Some clones in this sample may be carry-over from other donors' samples.

This clonotype was counted a few times. The chain uses TRBV12-3 or TRBV12-4 and TRBJ1-1; D gene ambiguous. V was cut by 5 bases and J by 5 bases, with 15 bases left in between. This CDR3 comprises 14 residues. The CDR3 sequence is CASSTRAGRTEAFF. The DNA of the CDR3 is TGTGCCAGCAGTACACGCGCGGGCCGAACTGAAGCTTTCTTT.

Concerning this clonotype: One end of the junction is discordant with germline, which a read error may explain. This chain uses TRBV5-6 with TRBJ1-2; tentatively, D is TRBD1 (5 bases). CDR1 and CDR2 from the germline V gene are SGHDT and YYEEEE. The CDR3 has 16 amino acids. The DNA for the CDR3 is TGTGCCAGCGGCTTGGACACAGCGCGTTCTAACTATGGCTACACCTTC. This encodes CASGLDTARSNYGYTF.

This clonotype was observed many times. This rearrangement joins TRBV5-6 to TRBJ2-2; D possibly corresponds to TRBD1 (5 bases). From germline, CDR1 is SGHDT and CDR2 YYEEEE. This CDR3 has 18 amino acids. V lost 0 bases and J lost 1, with 16 bases in between. CDR3 in amino acids: CASSLAKFGALNTGELFF. For the CDR3, the DNA is TGTGCCAGCAGCTTGGCCAAATTTGGGGCGTTGAACACCGGGGAGCTGTTTTTT.

By sample fraction, this clonotype is medium-sized. The chain links TRBV24-1 to TRBJ2-2; D is ambiguous. The germline CDR1 and CDR2 sequences are KGHDR and SFDVKD. This CDR3 region has 15 residues. The germline V and J ends were trimmed by 1 base and 1 base, with 6 bases remaining between them. CDR3 DNA: TGTGCCACCAGTGATTTTGGACGGAACACCGGGGAGCTGTTTTTT. It specifies CATSDFGRNTGELFF.

This clonotype was seen many times. This sequence joins TRBV6-5 and TRBJ1-6; TRBD1 matches at 9 bases. CDR1 and CDR2 (germline): MNHEY, SVGAGI. The CDR3 is 13 residues long. V shed 6 bases and J 7 bases; nucleotides not matched to a gene: 1. The CDR3 DNA follows: TGTGCCAGCAGAGACAGGGGGAATTCACCCCTCCACTTT. It encodes CASRDRGNSPLHF.

Turning to this clonotype: A single base separates this from a much larger clone, so it may be a read error. The genes are TRBV6-5 and TRBJ2-2, with D tentatively TRBD2 (6 bases). Germline V gene data show CDR1 as MNHEY and CDR2 as SVGAGI. CDR3 length: 13 amino acids. Trimming took off 6 bases at V and 6 bases at J, with 11 bases between the two ends. DNA for the CDR3: TGTGCCAGCAGGCCGGGGGAGGCCGGGGAGCTGTTTTTT. Translated, it gives CASRPGEAGELFF.

Points on this clonotype: A single base separates this from a much larger clone, so it may be a read error. CDR3 sequence (DNA): TGTGCCAGCAGTCTCTGGACTAGCGGCACAGATGCGCAGTATTTT. As protein: CASSLWTSGTDAQYF. This chain links TRBV6-2 or TRBV6-3 with TRBJ2-3; 10 nucleotides agree with TRBD2. The CDR3 extends over 15 amino acids. CDR1 MNHEY and CDR2 SVGEGT come from the germline V gene.

The chain links TRBV7-9 to TRBJ2-5, with 7 bases matching TRBD2. Germline CDR1 and CDR2: SEHNR and FQNEAQ (reference sequence). The CDR3 contains 15 residues. V shed 5 bases, J shed 5 bases, and the junction held 11 bases outside the gene matches. CDR3 amino acids: CASSVKAGPEETQYF. In nucleotides, the CDR3 is TGTGCCAGCAGCGTGAAAGCGGGGCCCGAGGAGACCCAGTACTTC.

This clonotype was counted ten times or more. The chain recombines TRBV3-1 with TRBJ2-7, with TRBD2 matching 7 bases. The CDR3 totals 13 residues. Looked up from germline, CDR1 is LGHDT and CDR2 is YNNKEL (reference sequence). Trimming at V came to 4 bases and at J to 5 bases, leaving 5 bases not matched to a gene. This CDR3 is CASSPWGGDEQYF. The CDR3 nucleotides are TGTGCCAGCAGCCCTTGGGGGGGTGACGAGCAGTACTTC.

In this sample, this clonotype turned up many times. The V gene is TRBV2, the J gene TRBJ1-2, with D unclear. Per germline, CDR1 SNHLY and CDR2 FYNNEI. The CDR3 runs 13 residues. Trimming stripped 3 bases from V and 5 bases from J, with 10 bases between. Here the CDR3 DNA reads TGTGCCAGCAGTGATCAGGCTACATATGGCTACACCTTC. This translates into CASSDQATYGYTF.

The table lists this clonotype with many counts. The rearrangement joins TRBV11-1 to TRBJ2-1; D is perhaps TRBD2 (5 bases). This CDR3 comprises 15 residues. Germline CDR1 reads SGHAT; CDR2 reads FQDESV (reference sequence). Trimming removed 5 bases from V and 6 bases from J, with 17 bases in between. In DNA, the CDR3 is TGTGCCAGCAGCCTAACTAGGGCGGTGCCCAATGAGCAGTTCTTC. Amino acids: CASSLTRAVPNEQFF.

There are many counts of this clonotype. A much larger clone differs from this one at a single base, so this may be a read error. J is TRBJ2-2 and V is TRBV20-1; D call uncertain. The germline V gene has CDR1 DFQATT and CDR2 SNEGSKA (reference sequence). V was trimmed by 2 bases and J by 4 bases, leaving 17 bases between them. The length of the CDR3 is 16 residues. The CDR3 sequence: CSARKGGVPTTGELFF. CDR3 DNA sequence: TGCAGTGCTAGAAAGGGTGGGGTCCCGACCACCGGGGAGCTGTTTTTT.

The chain carries TRBV18 and TRBJ2-4; D may be TRBD1 (6 bases). Germline CDR1 and CDR2: KGHSH and LQKENI. Trimming took 4 bases from V and 5 from J, leaving 15 bases between them. The CDR3 sequence is 15 residues long. The CDR3 spells CASSLEQGGENIQYF. Written as DNA, the CDR3 is TGTGCCAGCTCACTCGAACAGGGTGGGGAAAACATTCAGTACTTC. Filled out from reference TRBV18 and TRBJ2-4, the complete variable domain reads NAGVMQNPRHLVRRRGQEARLRCSPMKGHSHVYWYRQLPEEGLKFMVYLQKENIIDESGMPKERFSAEFPKEGPSILRIQQVVRGDSAAYFCASSLEQGGENIQYFGAGTRLSVL.

This clonotype has only a few counts. A single base separates this from a much larger clone, so it may be a read error. The rearrangement links TRBV9 to TRBJ2-1; TRBD2 might be the D (6 bases). CDR3 length equals 15 residues. The germline V gene has CDR1 SGDLS and CDR2 YYNGEE. CDR3 residues: CASSGVWDSYNEPFF. The CDR3 nucleotides are TGTGCCAGCAGCGGGGTGTGGGACTCCTACAATGAGCCGTTCTTC.

The table lists this clonotype with many counts. The genes are TRBV9 and TRBJ2-7, with D possibly being TRBD2 (6 bases). Per germline, CDR1 SGDLS and CDR2 YYNGEE. With 0 bases removed from V and 3 bases from J, the gap between germline ends came to 19 bases. This CDR3 has 17 residues. DNA for the CDR3: TGTGCCAGCAGCGTAGGTGTTTCCAGGGACTTCTACTACGAGCAGTACTTC. This translates into CASSVGVSRDFYYEQYF.

This clonotype was picked up many times. The chain has TRBV18 and TRBJ2-1, with 9 bases that match TRBD1. Germline lookup yields CDR1 KGHSH and CDR2 LQKENI. CDR3 length: 15 amino acids. V trimming: 2 bases; J trimming: 6 bases; junction bases outside the gene matches: 5. CDR3 coding DNA: TGTGCCAGCTCACCATTCGGGACAGGGCTCAATGAGCAGTTCTTC. Encoded protein: CASSPFGTGLNEQFF.

This clonotype showed up many times. This chain links TRBV6-6 with TRBJ2-3, with 7 bases fitting TRBD1. This CDR3 is built from 15 residues. The germline V gene has CDR1 MNHNY and CDR2 SVGAGI (reference sequence). V was clipped by 5 bases and J by 5 bases; unmatched bases: 10. The CDR3 loop reads CASSHRGGAGDTQYF. For the CDR3, the DNA is TGTGCCAGCAGTCACCGAGGGGGCGCGGGAGATACGCAGTATTTT.

The table lists this clonotype with many counts. This chain joins TRBV5-1 and TRBJ2-1; 10 positions match TRBD1. The CDR3 contains 16 residues. V gave up 0 bases and J gave up 7 bases; unmatched junction bases: 7. From germline, CDR1 is SGHRS and CDR2 YFSETQ. DNA for the CDR3: TGCGCCAGCAGCTTGGATGGACAGGGGGGCTTGAATGAGCAGTTCTTC. Its translation is CASSLDGQGGLNEQFF. Combining the CDR3 with reference TRBV5-1 and TRBJ2-1 gives the whole variable domain KAGVTQTPRYLIKTRGQQVTLSCSPISGHRSVSWYQQTPGQGLQFLFEYFSETQRNKGNFPGRFSGRQFSNSRSEMNVSTLELGDSALYLCASSLDGQGGLNEQFFGPGTRLTVL.

About this clonotype: Given a much more abundant clone one base away, this may be a read error. V is TRBV20-1 and J is TRBJ2-3, with TRBD1 matching 8 bases. Unmatched junction bases numbered 11, after V lost 4 bases and J lost 8 bases. CDR1 and CDR2 from the germline V gene are DFQATT and SNEGSKA (reference sequence). The CDR3 covers 14 residues. CDR3 DNA: TGCAGTGCTAAGGTGCAGGGGGCCCCAGCTACGCAGTATTTT. It encodes CSAKVQGAPATQYF.

The table lists this clonotype with a few counts. The chain joins TRBV12-3 or TRBV12-4 to TRBJ1-1, with D tentatively TRBD1 (5 bases). The CDR3 contains 13 residues. V lost 5 bases and J 4 bases, leaving 11 bases between the germline ends. This CDR3 is CASSLSGGTEAFF. CDR3 sequence (DNA): TGTGCCAGCAGTCTGTCGGGGGGCACTGAAGCTTTCTTT.

On this clonotype itself: A read error may explain this, as a much larger clone is one base away. This chain joins TRBV5-4 and TRBJ2-7, with 8 bases fitting TRBD2. The CDR3 runs 15 residues. V was pared by 0 bases and J by 9 bases, with 11 bases of the junction left unmatched. Germline V CDR1 and CDR2: SGHNT, YYREEE (reference sequence). DNA of the CDR3: TGTGCCAGCAGCTTGGCCAACACCGGGAGGGTCGGGCAGTACTTC. This sequence encodes CASSLANTGRVGQYF.

This clonotype was observed many times. A much larger clone lies one base from this, so it may be a read error. The V gene is TRBV9, the J gene TRBJ1-6; maybe TRBD1 (6 bases). This CDR3 comprises 15 residues. Per the germline V gene, CDR1 is SGDLS and CDR2 is YYNGEE. The CDR3 spells CASSVAQGLNSPPHF. The DNA of the CDR3 is TGTGCCAGCAGCGTAGCCCAGGGGCTAAATTCACCCCCCCACTTT.

This clonotype was found many times. This sequence joins TRBV24-1 and TRBJ1-2; D perhaps matches TRBD1 (6 bases). Between the trimmed V and J ends, which lost 2 bases and 7 bases, there was a span of 16 bases. CDR1 is KGHDR, CDR2 SFDVKD, per germline. CDR3 size: 15 residues. The CDR3 here is CATSDSATGLGGYTF. For the CDR3, the DNA is TGTGCCACCAGTGATTCCGCGACAGGACTTGGTGGCTACACCTTC.

Comment on this clonotype: A read error may be the cause here, since a much bigger clone is one base away. The genes are TRBV6-1 and TRBJ2-1; D call uncertain. The germline CDR1 and CDR2 sequences are MNHNS and SASEGT. The CDR3 extends over 15 amino acids. The CDR3 protein is CASSKSDLSHNEQLF. In DNA form, the CDR3 reads TGTGCCAGCTCCAAATCCGACTTGTCCCACAATGAGCAGCTCTTC.

In regard to this clonotype: No conserved phenylalanine or tryptophan is present at the end of the CDR3, so a read error is the likely explanation. Because the CDR3's place on the DNA is in doubt, the DNA is left out and the CDR3 is given as listed by TCRdb. The chain recombines TRBV4-3 with TRBJ1-2. The CDR3 contains 12 residues when both ends are counted. CDR1 LGHNA and CDR2 YSLEER come from the germline V gene. The chain's CDR3 is CASSQVPTISGT.

This clonotype was counted many times. The rearrangement joins TRBV7-9 to TRBJ2-1, with 8 bases identical to TRBD2. V lost 7 bases to trimming and J lost 4 bases; unmatched junction nucleotides: 6. CDR1 and CDR2 from the germline V gene are SEHNR and FQNEAQ (reference sequence). This CDR3 region has 14 residues. CDR3 nucleotides: TGTGCCAGCACCACCGGGACTAGTTACAATGAGCAGTTCTTC. Translating gives CASTTGTSYNEQFF.

This clonotype was seen at least ten times. CDR3 nucleotide sequence: TGTGCCAGCAGAAGACGGGACAGCCTGGGGGAGCTGTTTTTT. Translated: CASRRRDSLGELFF. V gene TRBV2 combines with J gene TRBJ2-2; 7 positions match TRBD1. The junction had 9 bases not matched to a gene; V was cut back by 6 bases and J by 8 bases. CDR1 is SNHLY and CDR2 is FYNNEI in the germline V gene. The CDR3 sequence is 14 residues long.

In its sample, this clonotype was seen many times. The chain couples TRBV5-4 to TRBJ2-3; 10 bases are shared with TRBD2. Germline CDR1 is SGHNT and CDR2 is YYREEE (reference sequence). Unmatched junction bases numbered 3, after V lost 4 bases and J lost 4 bases. CDR3 length: 14 residues. CDR3 protein: CASSPSGSADTQYF. The DNA of the CDR3 is TGTGCCAGCAGCCCTAGCGGGAGTGCAGATACGCAGTATTTT.

In its sample, this clonotype was seen many times. One end of the junction is discordant with germline, which a read error may explain. V gene TRBV20-1 combines with J gene TRBJ2-5, with D unresolved. Germline CDR1 and CDR2: DFQATT and SNEGSKA (reference sequence). The CDR3 has 14 residues. CDR3 DNA sequence: TGCAGTGCTAGAGATCATAACTACCACGAGACCCAGTACTTC. Its protein is CSARDHNYHETQYF.

Details on this clonotype: A much larger clone lies a single base off, so this may be a read error. This chain links TRBV6-9 with TRBJ1-3; unclear D gene. The CDR3 extends over 16 amino acids. The V and J ends lost 3 bases and 0 bases respectively, with 12 bases between them. Germline CDR1 is MNHGY and CDR2 is SVAAGI. In DNA, the CDR3 is TGTGCCAGCAGTTACGTCCGGCTCTACTCTGGAAACACCATATATTTT. This sequence encodes CASSYVRLYSGNTIYF.